This T cell receptor (beta chain) was identified during a study of cytomegalovirus exposure and HLA in healthy donors. It was healthy bone marrow donors who served as donors. Notes on this clone: Its specificity is unknown.

The PCR was carried out with 60 Vbeta primers and 13 Jbeta primers. Assay used: immunoSEQ multiplex PCR; TCRdb lists only in-frame clones, some missing. The profile covers fewer than 130,000 clones, with approximately 86% appearing a single time and more than 1.5% taken by the ten largest. CDR3 size: 15 residues. The ends were cut back, 0 bases at V and 5 bases at J, with 12 bases in the middle. Germline V gives CDR1 SGHNT, CDR2 YYREEE (reference sequence). Study findings and constraints: Reported findings show TCR beta sequences accurately forecast HLA-A and HLA-B alleles in most subjects. One variant, a missense change in DCLRE1C, was linked in a later analysis to TCR beta V- and J-gene trimming.

The sequencing sample was made of PBMCs. The TCR originated in a middle-aged man in good health and CMV-seronegative. V usage is TRBV5-4 and J usage is TRBJ1-5; D uncertain. In DNA form, the CDR3 reads TGTGCCAGCAGCTTGGACCCGGGAGGAGATCAGCCCCAGCATTTT. This sequence encodes CASSLDPGGDQPQHF.